The 9 T cell receptor beta chains given below trace back to one sample, sequenced in a study of T cell clonality in common variable immunodeficiency. Only in-frame clones appear in the TCRdb table, and some are missing; sequencing was by immunoSEQ multiplex PCR. The profile covers 30,000 to 40,000 clones, none occurring a single time. Material: peripheral blood mononuclear cells. The receptors derive from a person between 18 and 69 years old in good health.

This clone was seen repeatedly, ten times or more. The CDR3 extends 3 residues past the end of the read, so its final part is completed from the germline J gene. This chain joins TRBV7-9 and TRBJ1-2; 12 nucleotides match TRBD1. The CDR3 spans 15 residues. J gave up 4 bases and V 6 bases, and 6 bases lay outside the gene matches. The germline CDR1 and CDR2 sequences are SEHNR and FQNEAQ (reference sequence). The CDR3 is CASSPGDRGLYGYTF. CDR3 DNA, as far as it was read: TGTGCCAGCAGTCCCGGGGACAGGGGGCTCTATGGC. The variable domain in full, with the rest retrieved from reference TRBV7-9 and TRBJ1-2, is DTGVSQNPRHKITKRGQNVTFRCDPISEHNRLYWYRQTLGQGPEFLTYFQNEAQLEKSRLLSDRFSAERPKGSFSTLEIQRTEQGDSAMYLCASSPGDRGLYGYTFGSGTRLTVV.

This clone has at least ten counts. The DNA ends 3 residues before the CDR3 does, and the rest of the CDR3 is filled in from the germline J gene. V gene TRBV12-3 or TRBV12-4 combines with J gene TRBJ2-1; 7 bases are a match to TRBD2. This CDR3 is 14 amino acids long. V gave up 5 bases and J gave up 2 bases; unmatched junction bases: 3. CDR3 in amino acids: CASSRLAPYNEQFF. The part of the CDR3 DNA that was read is TGTGCCAGCAGTCGACTAGCTCCCTACAATGAG.

This clone was counted ten times or more. The CDR3 is cut off 3 residues early in the read; its end comes from the germline J gene. The V call is TRBV4-1, the J call TRBJ1-4, with D perhaps matching TRBD1 (5 bases). Between the trimmed V and J ends, which lost 4 bases and 8 bases, there was a span of 26 bases. The CDR3 consists of 18 residues. Germline V lookup: CDR1 MGHRA, CDR2 YSYEKL. Partial CDR3 DNA: TGCGCCAGCAGCCGAAGCCAGCCAGGGCGGGGGACGGACGAAAAA. This sequence encodes CASSRSQPGRGTDEK. The full CDR3 protein is CASSRSQPGRGTDEKLFF.

Points on this clone: Read sequence stops 3 residues before the CDR3 end, and the germline J gene provides the missing end. This chain joins TRBV6-1 and TRBJ1-5, with 10 bases fitting TRBD1. From germline, CDR1 is MNHNS and CDR2 SASEGT. The J segment lost 2 bases and the V segment lost 6 bases, leaving 10 bases of the junction unmatched. The CDR3 is 17 amino acids. CDR3 sequence reads: CASREPGQGLGNQPQHF. The DNA read from the CDR3 is TGTGCCAGCAGAGAACCGGGACAGGGGCTAGGCAATCAGCCC.

This clone was seen ten or more times. The read halts 3 residues ahead of the CDR3 end, with the missing end drawn from the germline J gene. The chain recombines TRBV5-6 with TRBJ1-3; D is possibly TRBD1 (6 bases). Germline CDR1 is SGHDT and CDR2 is YYEEEE. The CDR3 is 14 residues long. V shed 2 bases and J shed 4 bases, with 10 bases lying between them. CDR3 residues: CASSFPGEGNTIYF. The part of the CDR3 DNA that was read is TGTGCCAGCAGCTTCCCAGGGGAAGGAAACACC.

The sample holds many counts of this clone. The read stops 3 residues short of the end of the CDR3; the missing end is completed from the germline J gene. This rearrangement joins TRBV20-1 to TRBJ1-1; D is uncertain. V was trimmed by 6 bases and J by 2 bases, leaving 13 bases between them. The CDR3 has 13 amino acids. From germline, CDR1 is DFQATT and CDR2 SNEGSKA (reference sequence). CDR3 amino acids: CSAGGLRNTEAFF. CDR3 DNA (partial): TGCAGTGCCGGCGGCCTAAGAAACACTGAA.

This clone was counted at least ten times. The sequenced fragment ends 3 residues before the CDR3 boundary, so the rest is inferred from the germline J gene. The chain employs TRBV18 and TRBJ1-1; D unresolved. V gave up 4 bases and J gave up 5 bases, with 5 bases separating them. CDR3 length: 11 residues. CDR1 KGHSH and CDR2 LQKENI come from the germline V gene. CDR3 DNA (partial): TGTGCCAGCTCACAAGGGACTGAA. Amino acids: CASSQGTE. The full-length CDR3 reads as CASSQGTEAFF.

This clone was picked up many times. Coverage ceases 3 residues before the CDR3 finishes, and the germline J gene fills in the end. The gene calls are TRBV19 and TRBJ1-1, with TRBD1 identical over 10 bases. Trimming took 5 bases from V and 1 from J; bases not matched to a gene: 7. Germline V gene sequence: CDR1 LNHDA, CDR2 SQIVND (reference sequence). The CDR3 contains 16 residues. The CDR3 spells CASSPGQGRGNTEAFF. The part of the CDR3 DNA that was read is TGTGCCAGTAGTCCGGGACAGGGGCGAGGGAACACTGAA. The full variable domain, with the rest looked up from reference TRBV19 and TRBJ1-1, is DGGITQSPKYLFRKEGQNVTLSCEQNLNHDAMYWYRQDPGQGLRLIYYSQIVNDFQKGDIAEGYSVSREKKESFPLTVTSAQKNPTAFYLCASSPGQGRGNTEAFFGQGTRLTVV.

This clone was recorded at least ten times. The observed sequence ends 3 residues before the CDR3 terminus, with the missing tail filled in from the germline J gene. This chain uses TRBV27 with TRBJ1-2; D perhaps matches TRBD1 (5 bases). This CDR3 spans 13 amino acids. From germline, CDR1 is MNHEY and CDR2 SMNVEV (reference sequence). V lost 1 base and J lost 3, with 6 bases in between. The covered CDR3 bases are TGTGCCAGCAGTTTATGGGGGGACTATGGC. Translating gives CASSLWGDYG. The full-length CDR3 reads as CASSLWGDYGYTF.